One T cell receptor (beta chain) is described in this entry. This CDR3 is built from 16 residues. The J segment lost 7 bases and the V segment lost 0 bases, leaving 5 bases of the junction unmatched. The V gene's germline CDR1 is MNHEY and CDR2 SVGEGT. Each donor was a healthy Caucasian. TCRdb fed the 5' RACE reads into MiXCR, producing one record per CDR3 protein. The table shows 310,000 or so distinct CDR3 sequences, with roughly 10% occurring only once. The data were obtained in a study of identical twins. In addition, the sample was reused for a study of yellow fever vaccine responses in identical twins.

The V gene is TRBV6-2 or TRBV6-3, the J gene TRBJ2-7; the match to TRBD2 covers 14 bases. The sequenced material came from CD8+ T cells sorted from blood. This TCR derives from a woman aged 18-29 years in good health. The CDR3 DNA reads as TGTGCCAGCAGTTACTCATGGGGACTAGCGGGAGTTGAGCAGTACTTC. Translation gives CASSYSWGLAGVEQYF.